The 8 T cell receptor beta chains below all came from one sample that was sequenced in a study of blood T cell repertoires in COVID-19. The table came from immunoSEQ multiplex PCR; TCRdb's copy has only in-frame clones and leaves some out. The sample lists approximately 240,000 clones; over 80% were seen once. The sample was peripheral blood. These receptors were obtained from a woman aged 55-69 years with active or convalescent COVID-19.

V usage is TRBV27 and J usage is TRBJ2-1; maybe TRBD2 (6 bases). This CDR3 is built from 16 residues. The V end was cut by 1 base, the J end by 10 bases, with 20 bases between. CDR1 is MNHEY, CDR2 SMNVEV, per germline (reference sequence). The CDR3 protein is CASSLFPPKTSWEQFF. The DNA of the CDR3 is TGTGCCAGCAGTTTATTCCCGCCCAAAACTAGCTGGGAGCAGTTCTTC.

This chain joins TRBV18 and TRBJ2-7, with D tentatively TRBD1 (5 bases). CDR3 length: 15 amino acids. Trimming took 3 bases from V and 2 from J, leaving 14 bases between them. Germline V lookup: CDR1 KGHSH, CDR2 LQKENI. This CDR3 reads CASSPSARVTYEQYF. Written as DNA, the CDR3 is TGTGCCAGCTCACCGTCAGCCAGGGTTACCTACGAGCAGTACTTC.

The chain employs TRBV7-2 and TRBJ2-1; 10 bases are a match to TRBD1. In germline, CDR1 is SGHTA, CDR2 FQGNSA. The V segment lost 5 bases and the J segment 7 bases; nucleotides outside the gene matches: 5. This CDR3 region has 14 residues. The CDR3 DNA reads as TGTGCCAGCAGCGGGGACAGGGGACGTAATGAGCAGTTCTTC. Encoded protein: CASSGDRGRNEQFF.

The chain joins TRBV28 to TRBJ2-5; TRBD2 matches at 8 bases. This CDR3 region has 13 residues. CDR1 and CDR2 from the germline V gene are MDHEN and SYDVKM. V shed 7 bases, J shed 2 bases, and the junction held 3 bases outside the gene matches. The CDR3 nucleotides are TGTGCCAGCATGAAGCGGGAGCAAGAGACCCAGTACTTC. Protein sequence: CASMKREQETQYF.

V gene TRBV7-8 combines with J gene TRBJ1-5, with 9 positions matching TRBD1. V trimming: 2 bases; J trimming: 3 bases; junction bases outside the gene matches: 8. Looked up from germline, CDR1 is SGHVS and CDR2 is FQNEAQ. The CDR3 spans 17 residues. This CDR3 reads CASSLYSGTGNNQPQHF. In nucleotides, the CDR3 is TGTGCCAGCAGCTTATATTCTGGGACAGGGAACAATCAGCCCCAGCATTTT.

J is TRBJ1-1 and V is TRBV10-2, with D tentatively TRBD1 (6 bases). The CDR3 has 13 amino acids. Trimming cost V 5 bases and J 1 base, with 8 bases left between them. The germline CDR1 and CDR2 sequences are WSHSY and SAAADI. CDR3: CASSLTGNTEAFF. CDR3 DNA: TGCGCCAGCAGTCTGACAGGGAACACTGAAGCTTTCTTT.

This chain joins TRBV5-1 and TRBJ1-4; tentatively, D is TRBD1 (5 bases). The V gene lost 4 bases and the J gene lost 5 bases, with 12 bases spanning the gap. The CDR3 extends over 14 amino acids. CDR1 and CDR2 (germline): SGHRS, YFSETQ. CDR3 coding DNA: TGCGCCAGCAGCCCCGACAGTCCAAATGAAAAACTGTTTTTT. Amino acids: CASSPDSPNEKLFF.

The V and J genes are TRBV28 and TRBJ2-7, with TRBD2 as a possible D gene (6 bases). The V gene lost 2 bases and the J gene lost 3 bases, with 14 bases spanning the gap. The germline V gene encodes CDR1 MDHEN and CDR2 SYDVKM. CDR3 length: 15 residues. CDR3 sequence (DNA): TGTGCCAGCAGTTTAGGCGGGACTCATAGCTACGAGCAGTACGTC. This encodes CASSLGGTHSYEQYV.